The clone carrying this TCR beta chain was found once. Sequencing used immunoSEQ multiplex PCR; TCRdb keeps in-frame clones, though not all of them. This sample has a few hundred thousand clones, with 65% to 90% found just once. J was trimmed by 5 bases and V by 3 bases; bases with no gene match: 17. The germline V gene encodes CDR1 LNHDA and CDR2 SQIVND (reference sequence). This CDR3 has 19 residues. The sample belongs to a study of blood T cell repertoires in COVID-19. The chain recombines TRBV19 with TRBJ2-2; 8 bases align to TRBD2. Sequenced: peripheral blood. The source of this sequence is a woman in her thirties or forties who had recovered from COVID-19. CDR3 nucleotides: TGTGCCAGTAGTATGTCGGGGGGGCGGGGCCAACCGCGGACCGGGGAGCTGTTTTTT. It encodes CASSMSGGRGQPRTGELFF.